These T cell receptor beta chains were read from a single sample in a study of tumor and adjacent non-tumor tissue in lung cancer. TCRdb fed the multiplex PCR reads into MiXCR, producing one record per CDR3 protein. The table lists 90,000 to 100,000 distinct CDR3 sequences, less than 85% of them singletons. The sample consisted of distant non-tumor lung tissue. The receptor source for this set is a man aged 60 to 69 with small cell lung cancer. Both conserved end residues are part of each CDR3. Fields, in order: clone size, J gene, D gene, V gene, CDR3 DNA, CDR3 protein. D genes are given only for firm matches. Expanded clones are given a class, and other clones once, few, many or no size at all.

>-|TRBJ2-7|TRBD1|TRBV12-3/TRBV12-4
TGTGTCAGCACGCCCAGGGACAGCGCAACTCAAGAGCAGTACTTC
CVSTPRDSATQEQYF
>-|TRBJ2-1|-|TRBV11-2
TGTGCCAGCAGCTTAGGGGCATGGTTGGTTGAGCAGTTTTTC
CASSLGAWLVEQFF
>-|TRBJ1-6|-|TRBV11-2
TGTGTCAGCAACATAGAAGGCCCCGACTATTCCCCCCTCCACTTC
CVSNIEGPDYSPLHF
>-|TRBJ2-3|-|TRBV24-1
TGTGCCACCAGCGACGGGAATCAGCCCCAGTATTTT
CATSDGNQPQYF
>few|TRBJ1-4|-|TRBV20-1
TGCAGTGCTAGAGCGGCGAGTACAGATGAAAAACTGTTTTTT
CSARAASTDEKLFF
>once|TRBJ1-2|-|TRBV5-5
TGTGCCATCAGCACGGACCAGGGAACTTATGGCTACACCTTC
CAISTDQGTYGYTF
>once|TRBJ1-1|-|TRBV5-6
TGTACCAGCAGCTTGGCCTCCGAGACAGCGAACACTGAAACTTTCTTT
CTSSLASETANTETFF
>-|TRBJ2-3|-|TRBV7-2
TGTGCCAGCAGCTTAGGGAACCAGATAGCCACAGATACGCAGTATTTT
CASSLGNQIATDTQYF
>-|TRBJ2-7|TRBD1|TRBV10-2
TGCGCCAGCAATGACAGGGGGGGAAGCAACTACGAGCATTGCTTC
CASNDRGGSNYEHCF
>-|TRBJ2-7|TRBD1|TRBV11-2
TGTGCCAGCAGCCCAAGGGGGCCCGCCAGCGAGCGGTGCTTC
CASSPRGPASERCF
>-|TRBJ1-4|-|TRBV6-5
TGTGCCAGCGATTTGACATTCTCCCAAGAAAAACTGTTTTTT
CASDLTFSQEKLFF
>-|TRBJ2-5|-|TRBV11-3
TGTGCTTGTAGCTCCGCGAGCAATCGGTTCGGGACCCAGTACTTC
CACSSASNRFGTQYF
>-|TRBJ2-2|-|TRBV6-5
TGTGCCACCAGGGTAACCGGCGAGCTGTTTTTT
CATRVTGELFF
>-|TRBJ2-1|-|TRBV6-4
TGTGCCAGCAGTGAATCTAGTTGCGCAGCGAATGAGCAGTTCTTC
CASSESSCAANEQFF
>once|TRBJ2-5|TRBD2|TRBV5-1
TGCGCCTGCTGGGCCGCGGGGGGGACCCAGTACTTC
CACWAAGGTQYF
>-|TRBJ2-1|TRBD2|TRBV6-1
TGTGCCAGCAGCTGGACTAGCGGTAACAATGAGCAGTTCTTC
CASSWTSGNNEQFF
>medium-sized|TRBJ1-1|-|TRBV11-3
TGTGCCAGCAGCTTGGAAGGGGGTAGAGGTACTGAAGCTTTCTTT
CASSLEGGRGTEAFF
>many|TRBJ1-2|TRBD1|TRBV28
TGTGCCAGCAGTTCACAGGGGAGGGGTGGCTACACCTTC
CASSSQGRGGYTF
>many|TRBJ1-2|-|TRBV29-1
TGCAGCGTTGAGGCGGTCCGAGGTGGCTACACCTTC
CSVEAVRGGYTF
>-|TRBJ2-1|-|TRBV5-4
TGTGCCAGCAGCTTTCTAGCGGTAGGGGGCAATGAGCAATTCTTC
CASSFLAVGGNEQFF
>-|TRBJ2-7|-|TRBV4-1
TGCGCCATCAGTTTCGACAGAGTATACGAGCAGTACTTC
CAISFDRVYEQYF
>-|TRBJ2-2|-|TRBV11-2
TGTGCCAGCAGCTTAGTGGACTGGAATGCCGGGGAGTTGTTTTTT
CASSLVDWNAGELFF
>many|TRBJ1-2|TRBD1|TRBV6-1
TGTGCCAGCAGTGAAACATCAGGGGGCGTCTATGGCTACACCTTC
CASSETSGGVYGYTF
>-|TRBJ2-4|-|TRBV11-2
TGTGTCAGCAGCTTAGAGGCAGCGGACATTCAGTACTTC
CVSSLEAADIQYF
>-|TRBJ2-3|-|TRBV11-2
TGTGCTAACAGCTTAACATCGGATACGCAGTATTTT
CANSLTSDTQYF
>-|TRBJ2-2|-|TRBV6-6
TGTGCCAGCTCACAGGGGCGGGACCCGAACACCTGTGAGCTGTTTTTT
CASSQGRDPNTCELFF
>-|TRBJ2-7|-|TRBV6-2/TRBV6-3
TGTACCAGCAGTTACGCCCTCGAGTCCAACGAGCAGTGCTTC
CTSSYALESNEQCF
>-|TRBJ2-3|-|TRBV11-1
TGTGCCAGCAGCCCCCTTGAGGGGGGCACAGTTACGCAGTATTTT
CASSPLEGGTVTQYF
>many|TRBJ1-2|-|TRBV12-3/TRBV12-4
TGTGCCAGCAGCCCAAAAACCACAGGGAACTATGGCTACACCTTC
CASSPKTTGNYGYTF
>-|TRBJ2-2|TRBD2|TRBV11-3
TGTGCCAGCAGTCGTGATGACACGGGACTAGCAGGTCGCAACGGGGAGCAGTTTTTT
CASSRDDTGLAGRNGEQFF
>once|TRBJ1-5|TRBD1|TRBV6-5
TGTACCAGCAGTCTCCGACAGGGTGGATATGGTTTCAATCAGCACCAGCATTTT
CTSSLRQGGYGFNQHQHF
>-|TRBJ2-3|TRBD2|TRBV7-2
TGTACCAGCAGCTTACTAGCGGGAGGTCCCGGGAGAAGGCCGCAGTATTTT
CTSSLLAGGPGRRPQYF
>-|TRBJ2-1|TRBD2|TRBV6-5
TGTGCAAGCAGTTACTCGCACTGGGCACTAGCGGACAATGAGCAGTTCTTC
CASSYSHWALADNEQFF
>-|TRBJ2-5|-|TRBV11-3
TGTGCCATTAGCTTTGGGGCAGCAGAGTCCCAGTACTTC
CAISFGAAESQYF
>-|TRBJ2-7|-|TRBV6-2/TRBV6-3
TGTCCTAGCAAGATAGAGGGAGCCCCTATGGAGCAGTACTTC
CPSKIEGAPMEQYF
>-|TRBJ1-2|-|TRBV12-3/TRBV12-4
TGTGCCAACAGTTTGGTAGGCTATGGTTACACTTTC
CANSLVGYGYTF
>many|TRBJ2-2|TRBD2|TRBV12-3/TRBV12-4
TGTGCCAGCACCACTCTAGCGGGGGCAGGGGAGCTGTTTTTT
CASTTLAGAGELFF
>-|TRBJ2-1|TRBD2|TRBV4-2
TGTGCCAGCAGCCCTAGGAGCCTGACTAGCTGGAGGGGTGAGCAGTTCTTC
CASSPRSLTSWRGEQFF
>-|TRBJ1-2|-|TRBV2
-
CVSKEEVGYGNTF
>-|TRBJ2-2|-|TRBV29-1
TGCAGCGTTGGAGGACTGGGGGAGCTGTTTTTT
CSVGGLGELFF
>-|TRBJ2-1|TRBD1|TRBV5-4
TGTGCCAGCAGCTTCTCCGGGACAGGGTTGTATGAGCAATTATTC
CASSFSGTGLYEQLF
>once|TRBJ1-4|TRBD1|TRBV28
TGTGCCAGCAGTCCACCCGTGACAGGGGGCATCGAAAAACTGTTTTTT
CASSPPVTGGIEKLFF
>-|TRBJ1-1|-|TRBV20-1
TGCAGTGTTAGTAGGGCCGGAGGTACTGAAGCTTTCTTT
CSVSRAGGTEAFF
>-|TRBJ2-1|TRBD2|TRBV6-5
TGTGCCAGCAGTTACTCGATCCGGGGACTAACGGACAATGAGCCGTTCTTC
CASSYSIRGLTDNEPFF
>-|TRBJ2-3|-|TRBV29-1
TGCAGCGCGGAAGGGAGTGGGAGCGTTAGCACAGATACGCGGTATTTT
CSAEGSGSVSTDTRYF
>-|TRBJ1-2|-|TRBV24-1
TGTGCCACCAGTGGTAACTCCTTCCCCCGGACTGGCTACACCTTC
CATSGNSFPRTGYTF
>-|TRBJ1-1|-|TRBV11-2
TGTGCCATCGGCTTAGCAGCAGGAATGAACACTGAAACTTTCTTT
CAIGLAAGMNTETFF
>-|TRBJ1-2|-|TRBV12-3/TRBV12-4
TGTCTCAGCAGTTTGGTGGCAGGGGTTGGCTACACCTTC
CLSSLVAGVGYTF
>-|TRBJ2-3|-|TRBV7-8
TGTGCCAGCAGCTTACGGGGTGGTAGGAATCAGCCCCAGTATTTT
CASSLRGGRNQPQYF
>-|TRBJ2-1|TRBD2|TRBV6-2/TRBV6-3
TGTGCCAGCAGTTACCAGTTATCAGCGGGAGTGGACGGGCAGTTCTTC
CASSYQLSAGVDGQFF
>-|TRBJ2-5|-|TRBV15
TGTGCCACCAGCGTATTGGGAGGAGAGACCCAGTACTTC
CATSVLGGETQYF
>-|TRBJ2-3|-|TRBV4-1
TGCGTCAGCAGCCAGGGGATGTGTCAGCCCCAGTATTTT
CVSSQGMCQPQYF
>-|TRBJ2-2|-|TRBV4-2
TGTGCCAGCAGTCAAGATCGGAGGGCCTACACTGGGGAGCTGTTTTTT
CASSQDRRAYTGELFF
>-|TRBJ2-5|-|TRBV12-3/TRBV12-4
TGTACCAACGGTTCTCAATCCGGGGAGACCCAGTACTTC
CTNGSQSGETQYF
>-|TRBJ2-5|TRBD1|TRBV11-2
TGTGCCAGCAGCTTAGCTCGACAGGGGGCAGGGCCCCACGACTTC
CASSLARQGAGPHDF
>-|TRBJ1-1|-|TRBV11-2
TGTGTTAGCAGCTTAAGGGAGGTCCTGGAAGCTTTCTTT
CVSSLREVLEAFF
>few|TRBJ1-6|-|TRBV5-1
TGCGCCAGCAGCTTGGGGCAGGGAAGTTCACCCCTCCACTTT
CASSLGQGSSPLHF